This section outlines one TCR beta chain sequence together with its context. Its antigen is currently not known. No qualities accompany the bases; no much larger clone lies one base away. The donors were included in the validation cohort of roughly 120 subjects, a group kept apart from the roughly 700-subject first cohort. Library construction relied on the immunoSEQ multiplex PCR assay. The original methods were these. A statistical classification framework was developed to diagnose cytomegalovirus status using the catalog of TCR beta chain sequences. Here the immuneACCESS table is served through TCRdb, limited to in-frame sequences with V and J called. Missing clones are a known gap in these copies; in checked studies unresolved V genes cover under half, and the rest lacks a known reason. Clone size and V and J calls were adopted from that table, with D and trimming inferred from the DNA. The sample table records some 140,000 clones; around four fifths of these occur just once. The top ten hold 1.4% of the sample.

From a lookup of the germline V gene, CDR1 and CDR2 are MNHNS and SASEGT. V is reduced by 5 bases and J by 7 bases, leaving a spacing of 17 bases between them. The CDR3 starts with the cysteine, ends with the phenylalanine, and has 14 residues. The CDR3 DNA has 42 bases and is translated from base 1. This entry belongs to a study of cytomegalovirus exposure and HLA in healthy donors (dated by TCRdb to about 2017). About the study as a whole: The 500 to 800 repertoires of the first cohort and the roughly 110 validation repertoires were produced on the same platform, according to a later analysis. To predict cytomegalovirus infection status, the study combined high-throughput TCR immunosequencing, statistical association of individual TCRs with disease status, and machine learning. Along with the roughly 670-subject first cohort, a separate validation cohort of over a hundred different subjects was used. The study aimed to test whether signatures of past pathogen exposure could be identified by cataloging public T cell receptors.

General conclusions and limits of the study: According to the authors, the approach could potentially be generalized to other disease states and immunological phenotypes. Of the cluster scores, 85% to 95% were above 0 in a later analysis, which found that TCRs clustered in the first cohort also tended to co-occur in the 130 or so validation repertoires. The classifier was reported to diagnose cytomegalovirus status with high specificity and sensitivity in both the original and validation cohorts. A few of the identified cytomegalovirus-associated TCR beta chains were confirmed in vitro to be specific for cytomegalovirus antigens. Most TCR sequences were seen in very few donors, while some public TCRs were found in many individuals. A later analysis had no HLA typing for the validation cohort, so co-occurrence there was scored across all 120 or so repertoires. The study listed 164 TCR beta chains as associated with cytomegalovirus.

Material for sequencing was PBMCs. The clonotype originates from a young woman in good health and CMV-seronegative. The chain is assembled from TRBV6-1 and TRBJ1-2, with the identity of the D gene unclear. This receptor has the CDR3 CASSLGQAIGGYTF. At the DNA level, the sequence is TGTGCCAGCAGTTTGGGCCAGGCGATAGGTGGCTACACCTTC.